This T cell receptor beta chain comes out of a study of Ad26.COV2.S vaccination and SARS-CoV-2 variants. The table came from immunoSEQ multiplex PCR; TCRdb's copy has only in-frame clones and leaves some out. The repertoire holds roughly 400,000 clones, around 92% seen once, with over 1.5% in the top ten. Treatment denoted: around 19 received Ad26.COV2.S at low or high dose, single or two shots; about 5 received placebo; per-sample allocation not given. Vaccine and placebo recipients were sampled on day 63 after the first injection. V was cut by 1 base and J by 5 bases, with 12 bases left in between. This CDR3 spans 14 amino acids. CDR1 and CDR2 from the germline V gene are GTSNPN and SVGIG (reference sequence).

Source: peripheral blood, taken in a trial of Ad26.COV2.S vaccine versus placebo. The V gene is TRBV30, the J gene TRBJ1-5, with TRBD1 as a possible D gene (6 bases). This TCR derives from a person between 18 and 65 years old who received the Ad26.COV2.S COVID-19 vaccine or a placebo. The CDR3 sequence: CAWSDTGLYQPQHF. CDR3 sequence (DNA): TGTGCCTGGAGTGACACAGGGCTCTATCAGCCCCAGCATTTT.